This TCR beta chain was captured in a study of identical twins (dated by TCRdb to 2015 to 2016). About the investigation overall: To test whether fetal clonotypes persist, the study used deep sequencing on TCR alpha and beta repertoires from monozygotic twins, unrelated adults of various ages, and cord blood. To rule out contamination, the twin experiments were replicated at different times with different library preparation protocols. Points the paper makes about the study in general: Because the same donors could not be followed over many years, conclusions were based on cross-sectional statistical analysis. Zero-insertion analyses could be partly confounded by invariant T cells such as MAIT and iNKT, although diverse VJ usage argued against such confounding for most clonotypes. Excess twin sharing in beta out-of-frame sequences was weaker because fewer shared sequences lowered the signal-to-noise ratio. Compared with coincidental sharing between unrelated individuals, out-of-frame TCR alpha sequences shared between twins showed an excess of sequences with low generation probability. In monozygotic twins, recombination models systematically underestimated out-of-frame TCR alpha sharing, but the models matched the sharing seen between unrelated individuals. Fewer insertions were carried by abundant cord blood beta clonotypes; a weaker similar trend was observed in young adult naive repertoires, while no such trend was observed in memory repertoires.

This clonotype has at least ten counts. Its recognized antigen is unknown. Base-call qualities are not available, and no considerably larger clone is one nucleotide away. V loses 2 bases, J loses 4 bases, and the germline ends lie 10 bases apart. Counted from cysteine to phenylalanine, this CDR3 has 14 amino acids. Only CDR3 DNA remains: 42 bases, in frame from the first base. Only healthy Caucasian donors were included. The twin cohort consisted of three pairs of female monozygotic twins, all aged about 18 to 29 years. The RNA used for TCR libraries was isolated from peripheral blood mononuclear cells. Library creation used 5' RACE. Sequencing used an Illumina HiSeq 2000. A universal primer binding site was introduced by template switching, and a unique molecular identifier was present in the final cDNA, enabling accurate counting of TCR cDNA molecules. Specific primers in the conserved constant-segment region were used to synthesize first-strand cDNA for the TCR alpha and beta chains. To control for contamination, every cDNA library carried two barcodes: a SMART-Mk sample barcode plus Illumina barcodes. TruSeq adapter sequences along with Illumina sample barcodes were introduced in two successive PCR steps. The Illumina HiSeq platform was used with custom primers to sequence TCR alpha and beta cDNA libraries. Per the source publication's procedure: Unique molecular identifiers were extracted from raw reads with MiGEC, and CDR3 positions were determined with MiXCR. For each individual, recombination models were inferred using an EM algorithm with the repgenHMM and IGoR tools. Shared clonotype analysis was performed with the tcR package in R, normalizing sharing by the product of cloneset sizes. Out-of-frame nonproductive sequences were analyzed to study raw recombination free of thymic and clonal selection effects. Starting from the raw public reads, TCRdb applied fastp trimming at Q25, assembled clones with MiXCR and retained in-frame beta chains. When rows share a CDR3 protein, they turn into one entry using the most common DNA and genes. These V and J calls originate from TCRdb's pipeline instead of the authors' own analysis. The sample table contains about 890,000 distinct CDR3 sequences; only one count was recorded for 12% of them. The top ten constitute 1.5% to 2% of the sample.

The sample also formed part of further work on yellow fever vaccine responses in identical twins. The second paper further reports: According to the authors, in identical twins the way T cells responded to vaccination appeared partly convergent and partly personalized. In identical twins, the study followed T cell clones that responded to the vaccine with precision.

Sequencing used PBMCs. The chain joins TRBV12-3 or TRBV12-4 to TRBJ2-3; the best D guess is TRBD2, with 6 bases matching. The receptor's source is a young woman in good health. The DNA is as follows: TGTGCCAGCAGTTTAACGTGGGAGGCAGATACGCAGTATTTT. Translated, it reads CASSLTWEADTQYF.